The present entry profiles one T cell receptor (beta chain) with its context. Germline lookup yields CDR1 PRHDT and CDR2 FYEKMQ (reference sequence). J lost 0 bases, V lost 5 bases, and 6 bases had no gene match. The CDR3 consists of 16 residues. In the authors' workflow: The authors estimated nucleated cell counts from reference gene primer amplification. This table comes from immunoSEQ multiplex PCR, and its TCRdb copy is limited to in-frame clones, with some not included. V and J calls and clone size are copied from that table; D and trimming were computed from the DNA. The data show 300,000 or so clones, around 92% seen once. The sample comes from a study of blood T cell repertoires in COVID-19. Study in general: Samples taken during acute and convalescent COVID-19 were collected in the United States, Italy and Spain. PBMCs, B-cell-depleted T cells, or T cells were the source of the cDNA or gDNA that made up the material.

Sequenced: peripheral blood. The V gene is TRBV13, the J gene TRBJ1-1; 10 bases fit TRBD1. This receptor was taken from a man aged 18 to 30 who had recovered from COVID-19. CDR3 in amino acids: CASSHRDRGVNTEAFF. As DNA, the CDR3 is TGTGCCAGCAGCCATAGGGACAGGGGAGTGAACACTGAAGCTTTCTTT.